This T cell receptor (beta chain) was captured in a study of monozygotic twins with inflammatory bowel disease (dated by TCRdb to about 2019). Background for the entire study: In total, about 30 monozygotic twin pairs made up the full study: 19 Danish pairs, all IBD-discordant, plus nine German pairs, of which four were IBD-concordant and five were IBD-discordant. Each individual had, on average, about 151 000 unique TCRalpha sequences and 181 000 unique TCRbeta sequences available for analysis. The search for disease-associated traits relied mainly on comparing IBD patients with their genetically identical healthy co-twins within discordant pairs.

An approximately 2.5 ml peripheral blood sample was drawn into PAXgene tubes per donor and stored at -80°C. Without any T cell sorting, total RNA was extracted from whole blood using the PAXgene blood miRNA kit on an automated QIAcube. Peripheral blood from monozygotic twin pairs who were concordant or discordant for inflammatory bowel disease underwent deep TCRalpha and TCRbeta repertoire profiling using unique molecular barcoding. For every twin pair, smoking habits were documented, and each individual was categorised as a current, former or never smoker. From the cysteine up to the phenylalanine, the CDR3 has a length of 15 residues. Nucleotide data are not available. Looking up the germline V gene yields CDR1 MNHEY and CDR2 SVGAGI. Of note for this clonotype: Its recognized antigen is unknown.

Library preparation employed 5' RACE. The input for every TCR library was roughly 3,200 ng of total RNA. For each sample, cDNA synthesis was carried out in eight separate reactions using SMARTScribe reverse transcriptase. During cDNA synthesis, template switching was used to introduce unique molecular identifiers that contained a 6-nucleotide sample barcode. TCRalpha and TCRbeta cDNA was amplified by two nested PCRs of approximately 16 and 10 cycles, with bead purification after each PCR. Before amplification, cDNA was treated with uracil DNA-glycosylase and purified using the QIAquick PCR purification kit. The second PCR added Illumina TruSeq-compatible adapters along with sample-specific barcodes. Library quality and concentration were checked on TapeStation and Qubit, and libraries were pooled at roughly 5 ng each. Pooled libraries were sequenced on an Illumina HiSeq2500 single-index Rapid Run with 2 x 100 bp reads and custom sequencing primers. The original methods were these. MiGEC version 1.2.6 was used for UMI-based consensus assembly, which corrected PCR and sequencing errors. MiXCR version 2.1.1 was used to carry out V(D)J alignment, clonotype assembly and CDR3 extraction. Normalisation of gene usage, clonotype sharing and MAIT/NKT TCR abundance was achieved by analysing the top 1000, 10 000 and 20 000 clonotypes per sample. After downsampling to 27 000 UMIs, diversity was calculated as the inverse Simpson index using the vegan R package. Statistical testing used paired Mann-Whitney U tests on the discordant twin pairs and applied Benjamini-Hochberg correction for multiple testing. After TCRdb reprocessed the reads, each CDR3 protein sequence was kept as one row, without DNA. TCRdb's processing, not the authors' own work, is the source of the V and J calls. This sample's table carries some 150,000 distinct CDR3 sequences. Together, the top ten hold 2% to 2.5% of the sample.

General findings and caveats noted by the study authors: The analysis was unable to tell apart different T cell subtypes. Concordant and discordant twins showed no difference in repertoire similarity, possibly because of limited statistical power. No single strong signal or clonotype linked to IBD turned up in the results, so the idea that one exists was not supported. IBD patients had lower TCRbeta repertoire diversity, measured by the inverse Simpson index, than their healthy co-twins. Compared with healthy twins, IBD patients shared fewer clonotypes with other individuals, and the difference was most pronounced in patients with signs of disease activity. Because patients received different immunosuppressive treatments, the repertoires may have picked up extra background noise and variability between individuals.

This clonotype was obtained from a human donor with ulcerative colitis or Crohn's disease, or a healthy co-twin of an affected twin (not recorded which). The rearrangement joined TRBV6-5 to TRBJ2-5; TCRdb gives TRBD1 as the D gene, but with no DNA this cannot be confirmed. The sequencing input was blood. The CDR3 has the sequence CASSYRDGTQETQYF.